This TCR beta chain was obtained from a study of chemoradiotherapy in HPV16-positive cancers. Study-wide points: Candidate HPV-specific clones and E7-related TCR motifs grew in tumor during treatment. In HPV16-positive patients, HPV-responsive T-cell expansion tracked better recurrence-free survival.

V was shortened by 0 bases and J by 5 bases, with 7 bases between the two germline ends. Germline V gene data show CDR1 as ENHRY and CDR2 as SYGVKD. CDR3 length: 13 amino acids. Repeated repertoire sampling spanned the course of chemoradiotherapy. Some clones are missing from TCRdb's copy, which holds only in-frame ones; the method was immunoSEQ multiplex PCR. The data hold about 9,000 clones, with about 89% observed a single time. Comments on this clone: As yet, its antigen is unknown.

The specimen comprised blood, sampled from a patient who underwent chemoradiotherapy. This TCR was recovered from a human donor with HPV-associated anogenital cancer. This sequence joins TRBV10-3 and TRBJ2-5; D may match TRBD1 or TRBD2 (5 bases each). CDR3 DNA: TGTGCCATCAGTGAGTCGGGGGTGGAGACCCAGTACTTC. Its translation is CAISESGVETQYF.